A selection of T cell receptor beta chains follows, all from one sample in a study of T cells in Graves' hyperthyroidism and ophthalmopathy. TCRdb recomputed calls from the multiplex PCR reads with MiXCR, one row per CDR3 protein. The table shows around 620,000 distinct CDR3 sequences, with 35% to 55% occurring only once. The sequenced sample consisted of peripheral blood or thyroid tissue (not recorded which). The source of these receptors is an adult woman with Graves' disease, either hyperthyroidism or ophthalmopathy (not recorded which). Each CDR3 is given with its conserved first and last residue. The D gene is left open where the match is weak. Clone size is shown for a subset of rows, as once, few, many or a class of expanded clone.

cdr3_aa,cdr3_nt,j_call,v_call,d_call,clone_size
CAISDGTGSTEAFF,TGTGCCATCAGTGATGGGACAGGGAGCACTGAAGCTTTCTTT,TRBJ1-1,TRBV10-3,TRBD1,many
CASSLVGGAGGTYEQYF,TGTGCCAGCAGCTTAGTCGGTGGGGCGGGAGGCACCTACGAGCAGTACTTC,TRBJ2-7,TRBV7-4,TRBD2,.
CAISEGGQTYEQYF,TGTGCCATCAGTGAGGGTGGACAAACCTACGAGCAGTACTTC,TRBJ2-7,TRBV10-3,.,.
CASSLQARVGNTIYF,TGTGCCAGCAGCCTCCAGGCGAGGGTTGGAAACACCATATATTTT,TRBJ1-3,TRBV7-8,.,.
CASSVGYNQPQHF,TGTGCCAGCAGCGTCGGGTACAATCAGCCCCAGCATTTT,TRBJ1-5,TRBV9,.,many
CAISDGTWFSEQYF,TGTGCCATCAGTGACGGGACATGGTTTTCTGAGCAGTACTTC,TRBJ2-7,TRBV10-3,.,.
CSASSYGPVRYEQYF,TGCAGCGCCAGCAGCTACGGACCCGTTCGCTACGAGCAGTACTTC,TRBJ2-7,TRBV29-1,.,.
CSAYTTSESSYEQYF,TGCAGTGCCTACACAACTAGCGAGAGCTCCTACGAGCAGTACTTC,TRBJ2-7,TRBV20-1,TRBD2,many
CAISREGAQETQYF,TGTGCCATCAGTCGAGAGGGAGCTCAAGAGACCCAGTACTTC,TRBJ2-5,TRBV10-3,.,once
CASRESVIMNTEAFF,TGTGCCAGCAGGGAGTCGGTTATCATGAACACTGAAGCTTTCTTT,TRBJ1-1,TRBV2,.,many
CATSSLRGGSYEQYF,TGTGCCACCAGCAGTTTACGAGGGGGCTCCTACGAGCAGTACTTC,TRBJ2-7,TRBV15,.,.
CARSGGGPGTGEKLFF,TGTGCCAGGTCGGGGGGCGGACCAGGAACGGGAGAAAAACTGTTTTTT,TRBJ1-4,TRBV2,.,many
CASSPGVAGVTGELFF,TGTGCCAGCAGTCCGGGTGTAGCGGGAGTCACCGGGGAGCTGTTTTTT,TRBJ2-2,TRBV12-3/TRBV12-4,TRBD2,few
CASKGQGYSGANVLTF,TGTGCCAGTAAAGGACAGGGGTACTCTGGGGCCAACGTCCTGACTTTC,TRBJ2-6,TRBV19,TRBD1,few
CATSRSGLSGNTIYF,TGTGCCACCAGCAGATCCGGGCTCTCTGGAAACACCATATATTTT,TRBJ1-3,TRBV15,.,.
CASSVVGTDTQYF,TGTGCCAGCAGCGTAGTTGGGACAGATACGCAGTATTTT,TRBJ2-3,TRBV9,.,few
CASSTTSGRYNEQFF,TGTGCCAGCAGCACCACTAGCGGGAGGTACAATGAGCAGTTCTTC,TRBJ2-1,TRBV7-8,TRBD2,.
CASSDPTPFNEKLFF,TGTGCCAGCAGTGATCCGACACCGTTTAATGAAAAACTGTTTTTT,TRBJ1-4,TRBV2,.,.
CASSGGSGGRYGYTF,TGTGCCAGCAGCGGGGGGTCAGGGGGCCGCTATGGCTACACCTTC,TRBJ1-2,TRBV7-8,TRBD1,once
CASSSGSGRPRETQYF,TGTGCCAGCAGCTCAGGTAGCGGGAGGCCTCGGGAGACCCAGTACTTC,TRBJ2-5,TRBV2,TRBD2,.
CASSFSTLGNQPQHF,TGTGCCAGCAGTTTTTCAACATTGGGCAATCAGCCCCAGCATTTT,TRBJ1-5,TRBV13,.,.
CSARPIGPVNTEAFF,TGCAGTGCTAGGCCTATAGGGCCGGTGAACACTGAAGCTTTCTTT,TRBJ1-1,TRBV20-1,.,many
CASSAGTEVNTEAFF,TGTGCCAGCAGCGCGGGGACAGAAGTGAACACTGAAGCTTTCTTT,TRBJ1-1,TRBV5-6,TRBD1,many
CASSLGLAGLSYEQYF,TGTGCCAGCAGCCTGGGACTAGCGGGGCTCTCCTACGAGCAGTACTTC,TRBJ2-7,TRBV7-8,TRBD2,many
CSVDGTGYYGYTF,TGCAGCGTTGACGGGACAGGCTACTATGGCTACACCTTC,TRBJ1-2,TRBV29-1,TRBD1,.
CSAKGGPGNTIYF,TGCAGTGCTAAAGGGGGCCCTGGAAACACCATATATTTT,TRBJ1-3,TRBV20-1,TRBD1,.
CSATTAPNTEAFF,TGCAGCGCCACGACAGCGCCGAACACTGAAGCTTTCTTT,TRBJ1-1,TRBV29-1,.,.
CATSRDGGPADEQYF,TGTGCCACCAGCAGAGATGGGGGGCCGGCCGACGAGCAGTACTTC,TRBJ2-7,TRBV15,.,many
CAISPGTLGLPSTDTQYF,TGTGCCATCAGTCCCGGGACTCTAGGCCTTCCTAGCACAGATACGCAGTATTTT,TRBJ2-3,TRBV6-9,.,once
CATSRDRAEKLFF,TGTGCCACCAGCAGAGATCGAGCTGAAAAACTGTTTTTT,TRBJ1-4,TRBV15,.,many
CSASGGTTTYEQYF,TGCAGTGCTAGCGGCGGGACTACCACCTACGAGCAGTACTTC,TRBJ2-7,TRBV20-1,TRBD2,.
CASSSLWPTDTGELFF,TGTGCCAGCAGCTCCCTTTGGCCAACAGATACCGGGGAGCTGTTTTTT,TRBJ2-2,TRBV5-5,.,.
CASSARADSGNTIYF,TGTGCCAGCAGTGCCAGGGCCGACTCTGGAAACACCATATATTTT,TRBJ1-3,TRBV6-1,.,.
CASREEGIPSTGELFF,TGTGCCAGCAGAGAGGAAGGGATCCCCTCCACCGGGGAGCTGTTTTTT,TRBJ2-2,TRBV2,.,.
CSASRAGGPYGELFF,TGCAGCGCCTCCAGAGCGGGAGGGCCGTACGGGGAGCTGTTTTTT,TRBJ2-2,TRBV29-1,TRBD2,.
CASSLVRLGGRNNYGYTF,TGTGCCAGCAGCTTGGTTCGTCTGGGGGGCAGAAATAACTATGGCTACACCTTC,TRBJ1-2,TRBV5-6,.,many
CASSVHGTEAFF,TGTGCCAGCAGTGTTCATGGCACTGAAGCTTTCTTT,TRBJ1-1,TRBV2,.,few
CASGLGRAGQPQHF,TGTGCCAGCGGATTGGGCAGGGCAGGACAGCCCCAGCATTTT,TRBJ1-5,TRBV6-1,.,.
CSVDRYNEQFF,TGCAGCGTTGACCGCTATAATGAGCAGTTCTTC,TRBJ2-1,TRBV29-1,.,.
CASSFGSGSGQPQHF,.,TRBJ1-5,TRBV12-3/TRBV12-4,.,many
CASSLGQFEITNEKLFF,TGTGCCAGCAGCTTGGGACAGTTTGAGATAACTAATGAAAAACTGTTTTTT,TRBJ1-4,TRBV7-8,TRBD1,many
CATTPLGGGSRYEQYF,TGTGCCACTACTCCACTGGGAGGGGGTAGTCGCTACGAGCAGTACTTC,TRBJ2-7,TRBV10-3,.,.
CRVEDLGQGKTEAFF,TGCAGGGTTGAAGATCTGGGACAGGGTAAGACTGAAGCTTTCTTT,TRBJ1-1,TRBV29-1,TRBD1,.
CASSLNRGVQETQYF,TGTGCCAGCAGCCTTAACCGGGGGGTTCAAGAGACCCAGTACTTC,TRBJ2-5,TRBV14,TRBD2,many
CSARGLEGYNEQFF,TGCAGTGCTAGAGGGCTAGAAGGCTACAATGAGCAGTTCTTC,TRBJ2-1,TRBV20-1,.,.
CASSYSRGQVNQPQHF,TGTGCCAGCAGTTACTCGAGGGGGCAGGTCAATCAGCCCCAGCATTTT,TRBJ1-5,TRBV6-6,TRBD1,few
CSVGGREANNTEAFF,TGCAGCGTTGGCGGTCGGGAAGCCAACAACACTGAAGCTTTCTTT,TRBJ1-1,TRBV29-1,.,once
CASSPGTGDHYGYTF,TGTGCCAGCAGCCCAGGGACAGGGGATCACTATGGCTACACCTTC,TRBJ1-2,TRBV13,TRBD1,.
CASSVEGGFRTVSYGYTF,TGTGCCAGCAGCGTAGAGGGGGGTTTTAGGACAGTCTCCTATGGCTACACCTTC,TRBJ1-2,TRBV9,.,many
CAEGRVHEHYGYTF,TGTGCCGAGGGGAGGGTGCATGAACACTATGGCTACACCTTC,TRBJ1-2,TRBV7-9,.,.
CASRQSGRYGYTF,TGCGCCAGCCGCCAGTCGGGGCGCTATGGCTACACCTTC,TRBJ1-2,TRBV5-1,.,many
CSASHRGSSGYTF,TGCAGTGCTAGTCACAGGGGTTCCTCTGGCTACACCTTC,TRBJ1-2,TRBV20-1,TRBD1,.